The sequence of this T cell receptor beta chain was determined in a study of radiation and T cells in renal cell carcinoma. Clones were sequenced by immunoSEQ multiplex PCR, and TCRdb holds only the in-frame ones, with some missing. The sample lists more than 95,000 clones; around 80% were seen once. Time point described: baseline pretreatment blood. As for treatment: 15 Gy SBRT to primary tumor, nephrectomy 4 weeks later. The clonotype originates from a woman in her fifties or sixties with renal cell carcinoma. Sample: blood, taken from a patient whose treatment included radiotherapy and nephrectomy.

CDR3 region: CASSPPGTVQGTQYF. DNA of the CDR3: TGTGCCAGCAGTCCCCCCGGTACAGTACAGGGGACCCAGTACTTC. The gene calls are TRBV2 and TRBJ2-5; D might be TRBD1 (6 bases). The CDR3 totals 15 residues. Trimming took 5 bases from V and 7 from J, leaving 20 bases between them. Germline V CDR1 and CDR2: SNHLY, FYNNEI.